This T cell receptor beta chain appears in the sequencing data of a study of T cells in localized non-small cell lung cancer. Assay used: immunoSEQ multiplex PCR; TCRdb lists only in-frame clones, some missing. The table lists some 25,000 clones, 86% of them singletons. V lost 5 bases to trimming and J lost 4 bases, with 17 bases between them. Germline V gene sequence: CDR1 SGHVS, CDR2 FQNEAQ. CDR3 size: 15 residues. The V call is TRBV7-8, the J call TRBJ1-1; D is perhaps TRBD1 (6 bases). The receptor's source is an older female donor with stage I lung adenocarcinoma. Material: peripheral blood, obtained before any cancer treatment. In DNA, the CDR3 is TGTGCCAGCAGCCTTGACGGGCAGGGGTTCACTGAAGCTTTCTTT. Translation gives CASSLDGQGFTEAFF.